Listed here are 13 T cell receptor beta chains from one sample, sequenced in a study of CD8+CD57+ T cells in acquired aplastic anemia. Individuals selected for sequencing had exhibited CD8+CD57+ cell expansion on flow cytometry. TCR beta VDJ and CDR3 were profiled, and genomic DNA was the template. Via MiXCR, TCRdb re-called the reads, giving one row per CDR3 protein. Here the sample spans around 250,000 distinct CDR3 sequences, 65% to 90% being singletons. Input material: sorted CD4+, CD8+, or CD8+CD57+ T cells (not recorded which) from PBMCs. These receptors were obtained from a human donor with aplastic anemia.

The sample holds a few counts of this clonotype. The chain uses TRBV2 and TRBJ2-7; weak D call: TRBD2 (6 bases). V was cut by 1 base and J by 2 bases, with 9 bases left in between. CDR1 SNHLY and CDR2 FYNNEI come from the germline V gene. The CDR3 runs 14 residues. CDR3 sequence: CASSEVTSPYEQYF. CDR3 sequence (DNA): TGTGCCAGCAGTGAAGTCACTAGCCCCTACGAGCAGTACTTC.

In its sample, this clonotype was seen a few times. J is TRBJ1-2 and V is TRBV5-5, with 7 bases fitting TRBD1. This CDR3 region has 13 residues. The junction had 0 bases not matched to a gene; V was cut back by 0 bases and J by 4 bases. CDR1 is SGHKS and CDR2 is YYEKEE in the germline V gene (reference sequence). The CDR3 sequence is CASSLDRGYGYTF. In DNA, the CDR3 is TGTGCCAGCAGCTTGGACAGGGGCTATGGCTACACCTTC.

The gene calls are TRBV2 and TRBJ2-3; 7 bases are shared with TRBD2. This CDR3 is 13 amino acids long. Germline V CDR1 and CDR2: SNHLY, FYNNEI. The CDR3 loop reads CCSGNGGSDTQYF. Here the CDR3 DNA reads TGTTGCAGCGGGAACGGAGGCTCAGATACGCAGTATTTT.

The rearrangement links TRBV7-2 to TRBJ1-2; D not resolved. Germline CDR1 reads SGHTA; CDR2 reads FQGNSA. V shed 5 bases and J shed 11 bases, with 24 bases lying between them. The CDR3 covers 15 residues. The CDR3 sequence: CASSQAGNQETEYTF. The DNA of the CDR3 is TGTGCCAGCAGCCAAGCGGGCAACCAAGAGACCGAGTACACCTTC. Supplemented by reference TRBV7-2 and TRBJ1-2, the full variable domain reads GAGVSQSPSNKVTEKGKDVELRCDPISGHTALYWYRQSLGQGLEFLIYFQGNSAPDKSGLPSDRFSAERTGGSVSTLTIQRTQQEDSAVYLCASSQAGNQETEYTFGSGTRLTVV.

This clonotype occurred once. The genes are TRBV15 and TRBJ2-7; D may be TRBD2 (6 bases). Germline lookup yields CDR1 LNHNV and CDR2 YYDKDF (reference sequence). The CDR3 sequence is 13 residues long. Trimming pared 10 bases from V and 2 bases from J, leaving 15 bases between. CDR3 region: CASGISGTYEQYF. As DNA, the CDR3 is TGTGCCAGCGGGATTAGCGGAACCTACGAGCAGTACTTC.

This chain joins TRBV10-2 and TRBJ2-1; D call uncertain. Germline-derived CDR1 and CDR2 are WSHSY and SAAADI. Trimming cost V 3 bases and J 4 bases, with 7 bases left between them. This CDR3 comprises 13 residues. The CDR3 sequence is CASSDTPYNEQFF. The CDR3, as DNA: TGCGCCAGCAGTGATACCCCGTACAATGAGCAGTTCTTC.

Details on this clonotype: A read error may account for a junction end that differs from germline. The chain is built from TRBV2 and TRBJ2-5; D is possibly TRBD1 or TRBD2 (8 bases each). Germline values: CDR1 SNHLY, CDR2 FYNNEI. The CDR3 sequence is 14 residues long. CDR3 protein: CATSGGRGQDTQSF. Written as DNA, the CDR3 is TGTGCCACCAGCGGGGGCAGGGGGCAAGACACCCAGTCCTTC.

The chain combines TRBV7-2 with TRBJ1-1; 8 bases are a match to TRBD1. Germline CDR1 reads SGHTA; CDR2 reads FQGNSA. CDR3 length: 16 residues. With V trimmed by 3 bases and J by 11 bases, 17 bases remained unmatched. CDR3 in DNA: TGTGCCAGCAGCTTGGCAGGGGGCGCCGACTATGGCTACGCTTTCTTT. As protein: CASSLAGGADYGYAFF.

There are many counts of this clonotype. The final CDR3 position lacks the conserved phenylalanine or tryptophan, pointing to a likely read error. Because the CDR3's place on the DNA is in doubt, the DNA is left out and the CDR3 is given as listed by TCRdb. V and J are TRBV2 and TRBJ2-1; the table gives TRBD1 as D, unverified against the DNA. Germline loops: CDR1 SNHLY, CDR2 FYNNEI. The CDR3 comprises 16 residues, both ends counted. The CDR3 sequence: CASGDGGTDTQYFHPG.

Concerning this clonotype: The conserved phenylalanine or tryptophan normally closing the CDR3 is absent here, so this likely arose from a read error. The J gene is TRBJ1-6, the V gene TRBV5-5; maybe TRBD1 (6 bases). V shed 1 base and J shed 10 bases, with 12 bases lying between them. CDR3 length: 14 amino acids. Germline CDR1 SGHKS, CDR2 YYEKEE (reference sequence). As DNA, the CDR3 is TGTGCCAGCAGCTTGCAGGGGATCGGATCACCCCTCCACTCT. Translation: CASSLQGIGSPLHS.

Worth noting for this clonotype: The CDR3 ends on some other residue instead of the conserved phenylalanine or tryptophan, so this is likely a read error. It is unclear where the CDR3 begins or ends on the DNA, so no DNA is shown, and the CDR3 is as TCRdb lists it. V and J are TRBV2 and TRBJ1-2; the tabulated D call, TRBD1, remains unverified against the DNA. The germline gives CDR1 SNHLY, CDR2 FYNNEI. With termini counted, the CDR3 has 15 amino acids. CDR3: CASGDGGTATHYFSP.

About this clonotype itself: The CDR3 does not end in the conserved phenylalanine or tryptophan, so this is likely a read error. No DNA is shown, since the ends of the CDR3 on it are uncertain; the CDR3 is the one TCRdb lists. This chain connects TRBV7-2 to TRBJ1-2. Germline CDR1 SGHTA, CDR2 FQGNSA. From its first to its last residue, the CDR3 has 12 amino acids. The CDR3 loop reads CASSSGVDGHTY.

With regard to this clonotype: Its ends do not fully match the called genes, so a read error is possible. This rearrangement joins TRBV7-8 to TRBJ2-5, with a possible D match to TRBD1 (6 bases). Germline CDR1 reads SGHVS; CDR2 reads FQNEAQ. This CDR3 region has 14 residues. CDR3 coding DNA: TGTGCCACCAGCAGGGGCTCCGGGCAAAAGACCGAGTACTTC. Translated: CATSRGSGQKTEYF. Full variable domain (missing parts from reference TRBV7-8 and TRBJ2-5): GAGVSQSPRYKVAKRGQDVALRCDPISGHVSLFWYQQALGQGPEFLTYFQNEAQLDKSGLPSDRFFAERPEGSVSTLKIQRTQQEDSAVYLCATSRGSGQKTEYFGPGTRLLVL.